These 29 T cell receptor beta chains originate from one sample sequenced in a study of tumor-infiltrating lymphocytes in localized non-small cell lung cancer. The data were produced by immunoSEQ multiplex PCR, yet TCRdb's version contains in-frame clones alone and is incomplete. In the table there are 5,500 to 8,000 clones, approximately 76% of which are singletons. Sequenced material: uninvolved lung tissue not adjacent to the tumor. These receptors came from a human donor with non-small cell lung cancer.

This rearrangement joins TRBV25-1 to TRBJ2-1; no firm D call. Germline lookup yields CDR1 MGHDK and CDR2 SYGVNS. Trimming removed 6 bases from V and 0 bases from J, with 21 bases in between. This CDR3 is 18 amino acids long. In DNA, the CDR3 is TGTGCCAGCAGGAATAAGGGCGTGATCGATAGCTCCTACAATGAGCAGTTCTTC. It encodes CASRNKGVIDSSYNEQFF.

The J gene is TRBJ2-1, the V gene TRBV19; D unresolved. The CDR3 is made up of 13 amino acids. Germline lookup yields CDR1 LNHDA and CDR2 SQIVND (reference sequence). The V end was cut by 6 bases, the J end by 4 bases, with 10 bases between. CDR3 in amino acids: CASRGSTYNEQFF. The CDR3, as DNA: TGTGCCAGTAGGGGATCCACGTACAATGAGCAGTTCTTC.

The V call is TRBV27, the J call TRBJ2-7; TRBD2 aligns across 8 bases. The CDR3 is 14 amino acids. V was pared by 5 bases and J by 0 bases, with 3 bases of the junction left unmatched. The germline V gene encodes CDR1 MNHEY and CDR2 SMNVEV (reference sequence). The CDR3 DNA reads TGTGCCAGCAGTCGCGCGGGAGGCTCCTACGAGCAGTACTTC. It codes for CASSRAGGSYEQYF.

As concerns this clone: Other nucleotide sequences in the sample specify the same CDR3. The chain is built from TRBV6-5 and TRBJ2-3, with a possible D match to TRBD1 (6 bases). In germline, CDR1 is MNHEY, CDR2 SVGAGI. The CDR3 loop spans 14 amino acids. Trimming stripped 0 bases from V and 2 bases from J, with 6 bases between. The DNA for the CDR3 is TGTGCCAGCAGTTACTCGGGACACACAGATACGCAGTATTTT. It translates to CASSYSGHTDTQYF.

In regard to this clone: Other DNA sequences in the sample encode the same CDR3. The chain employs TRBV25-1 and TRBJ2-5, with D unclear. V was shortened by 3 bases and J by 7 bases, with 3 bases between the two germline ends. Germline CDR1 reads MGHDK; CDR2 reads SYGVNS. CDR3 length equals 10 residues. CDR3 residues: CASSDGTQYF. DNA of the CDR3: TGTGCCAGCAGTGATGGGACCCAGTACTTC.

The J gene is TRBJ1-1, the V gene TRBV28; D may be TRBD1 (6 bases). Trimming took off 7 bases at V and 4 bases at J, with 19 bases between the two ends. In germline, CDR1 is MDHEN, CDR2 SYDVKM. This CDR3 region has 15 residues. CDR3 coding DNA: TGTGCCAGCACCCTAGGGGGGCGGAGGGGCACTGAAGCTTTCTTT. This gives the protein CASTLGGRRGTEAFF.

The V and J genes are TRBV6-5 and TRBJ2-1; TRBD2 agrees at 8 bases. Looked up from germline, CDR1 is MNHEY and CDR2 is SVGAGI. V dropped 0 bases and J dropped 6; count of bases not matched to a gene: 4. This CDR3 has 15 amino acids. CDR3 in amino acids: CASSYSRTSINEQFF. The CDR3 DNA reads TGTGCCAGCAGTTACTCCAGGACTAGCATCAATGAGCAGTTCTTC.

The V gene is TRBV21-1, the J gene TRBJ2-5; the D call in the table, TRBD1, was not verified against the DNA. TRBV21-1 is marked as a pseudogene. This CDR3 spans 16 amino acids. The CDR3 sequence: CASSNPGVYLQETQYF. CDR3 in DNA: TGTGCCAGCAGCAATCCAGGGGTCTACCTCCAAGAGACCCAGTACTTC.

A remark on this clone: A read error may explain this, as a much larger clone is one base away. This chain uses TRBV6-6 with TRBJ1-2, with 11 bases matching TRBD1. The CDR3 has 15 amino acids. J gave up 2 bases and V 2 bases, and 1 base lay outside the gene matches. From germline, CDR1 is MNHNY and CDR2 SVGAGI (reference sequence). The CDR3 DNA reads as TGTGCCAGCAGTTACGGGGACAGGGGGAACTATGGCTACACCTTC. Encoded protein: CASSYGDRGNYGYTF.

This chain connects TRBV6-5 to TRBJ2-5; D remains ambiguous. Germline CDR1 and CDR2: MNHEY and SVGAGI. The CDR3 has 14 residues. Trimming shortened V by 6 bases and J by 1 base, and 12 bases separated the two germline ends. The DNA of the CDR3 is TGTGCCAGCAGACTACGACAAGCCCAAGAGACCCAGTACTTC. Its translation: CASRLRQAQETQYF.

V is TRBV29-1 and J is TRBJ2-7; possibly TRBD1 for D (5 bases). The CDR3 length is 15 residues. V dropped 1 base and J dropped 4 bases, with 17 bases sitting between them. The V gene's germline CDR1 is SQVTM and CDR2 ANQGSEA. The CDR3 loop reads CSVEGGAGLQYEQYF. CDR3 DNA: TGCAGCGTTGAAGGGGGCGCAGGTCTTCAATACGAGCAGTACTTC.

This chain uses TRBV9 with TRBJ1-4, with 7 nucleotides matching TRBD1. CDR1 SGDLS and CDR2 YYNGEE come from the germline V gene. The V and J ends lost 4 bases and 5 bases, in that order; junction bases with no gene match: 8. The CDR3 length is 15 residues. The CDR3 loop is CASSRTGTVNEKLFF. CDR3 bases: TGTGCCAGCAGCCGTACCGGGACAGTAAATGAAAAACTGTTTTTT. Drawing the rest from reference TRBV9 and TRBJ1-4, the complete variable domain is DSGVTQTPKHLITATGQRVTLRCSPRSGDLSVYWYQQSLDQGLQFLIQYYNGEERAKGNILERFSAQQFPDLHSELNLSSLELGDSALYFCASSRTGTVNEKLFFGSGTQLSVL.

The rearrangement uses TRBV7-9 and TRBJ2-5; tentative D call: TRBD2 (6 bases). Germline assignment: CDR1 SEHNR and CDR2 FQNEAQ (reference sequence). The CDR3 length is 17 residues. V lost 7 bases, J lost 2 bases, and 23 bases lay in between. In DNA, the CDR3 is TGTGCCAGCAACCCTCGGGAGAATACAGGAAAGCAAGAGACCCAGTACTTC. The encoded protein is CASNPRENTGKQETQYF.

In this sample, this clone turned up a few times. The chain recombines TRBV28 with TRBJ1-3; possible D gene TRBD1, 5 bases. The CDR3 is 14 amino acids. CDR1 and CDR2 (germline): MDHEN, SYDVKM. The germline V and J ends were trimmed by 9 bases and 0 bases, with 12 bases remaining between them. The CDR3 nucleotides read TGTGCCAGTTCCAGGGTTGACTCTGGAAACACCATATATTTT. Its translation: CASSRVDSGNTIYF.

J is TRBJ2-5 and V is TRBV7-2; D not resolved. This CDR3 comprises 13 residues. Trimming pared 1 base from V and 4 bases from J, leaving 7 bases between. The germline V gene has CDR1 SGHTA and CDR2 FQGNSA. The CDR3 DNA reads TGTGCCAGCAGCTTAGTTGTCGGAGAGACCCAGTACTTC. Amino acid sequence: CASSLVVGETQYF.

The gene calls are TRBV7-2 and TRBJ2-7; D is tentatively TRBD1 or TRBD2 (5 bases each). Germline CDR1 and CDR2: SGHTA and FQGNSA. The CDR3 spans 14 residues. Trimming removed 5 bases from V and 2 bases from J, with 13 bases in between. In DNA form, the CDR3 reads TGTGCCAGCAGCCCCCGGGACCCGACCTACGAGCAGTACTTC. It translates to CASSPRDPTYEQYF. Full variable domain (missing parts from reference TRBV7-2 and TRBJ2-7): GAGVSQSPSNKVTEKGKDVELRCDPISGHTALYWYRQSLGQGLEFLIYFQGNSAPDKSGLPSDRFSAERTGGSVSTLTIQRTQQEDSAVYLCASSPRDPTYEQYFGPGTRLTVT.

The genes are TRBV10-3 and TRBJ2-7, with 9 bases matching TRBD1. This CDR3 has 15 amino acids. With 3 bases clipped from V and 6 bases from J, the junction kept 9 bases outside the gene matches. The germline V gene encodes CDR1 ENHRY and CDR2 SYGVKD. CDR3 bases: TGTGCCATCAGTGACCCGGACAGGGGAACAGGCGAGCAGTACTTC. Translated: CAISDPDRGTGEQYF.

This chain connects TRBV5-4 to TRBJ1-3; D perhaps matches TRBD1 (5 bases). Germline V lookup: CDR1 SGHNT, CDR2 YYREEE (reference sequence). The CDR3 has 16 residues. Trimming cost V 4 bases and J 4 bases, with 18 bases left between them. The CDR3, as DNA: TGTGCCAGCAGCGCGGGGGGTGGAGGGGCCGGAAACACCATATATTTT. Translated: CASSAGGGGAGNTIYF.

This clone is labeled medium-sized. The chain couples TRBV28 to TRBJ1-2, with a tentative D call TRBD1 (5 bases). CDR1 and CDR2 (germline): MDHEN, SYDVKM. This CDR3 region has 13 residues. Trimming left V 8 bases short and J 4 bases short, with 14 bases between. The CDR3 here is CASRVPGVYGYTF. In nucleotides, the CDR3 is TGTGCCAGCCGAGTTCCGGGGGTCTATGGCTACACCTTC.

V is TRBV6-1 and J is TRBJ1-2, with 7 bases identical to TRBD1. The CDR3 has 12 residues. Germline-derived CDR1 and CDR2 are MNHNS and SASEGT. J gave up 12 bases and V 7 bases, and 11 bases lay outside the gene matches. CDR3 in amino acids: CASIRQGDGNTF. In DNA, the CDR3 is TGTGCCAGCATTCGGCAGGGGGACGGCAACACCTTC.

The CDR3 DNA follows: TGCGCCAGCACCGCCCCCGGGACAGCCTACGAGCAGTACTTC. Its translation: CASTAPGTAYEQYF. This chain joins TRBV5-1 and TRBJ2-7; 7 nucleotides agree with TRBD1. Germline lookup yields CDR1 SGHRS and CDR2 YFSETQ. This CDR3 contains 14 residues. V gave up 6 bases and J gave up 2 bases; unmatched junction bases: 8.

A few counts support this clone. The chain uses TRBV18 and TRBJ1-5, with TRBD1 as a possible D gene (5 bases). Trimming stripped 1 base from V and 1 base from J, with 5 bases between. The CDR3 consists of 14 residues. Germline V gives CDR1 KGHSH, CDR2 LQKENI. CDR3 sequence: CASSPRDSNQPQHF. CDR3 sequence (DNA): TGTGCCAGCTCACCACGGGACAGCAATCAGCCCCAGCATTTT.

Written as DNA, the CDR3 is TGTGCCAGCAGAAGAGGAGGAGGAAGTGGCTACACCTTC. It codes for CASRRGGGSGYTF. The rearrangement links TRBV11-1 to TRBJ1-2; D is ambiguous. There are 13 residues in the CDR3. The V gene's germline CDR1 is SGHAT and CDR2 FQDESV (reference sequence). V was clipped by 6 bases and J by 7 bases, with 15 bases between them.

By frequency in the sample, this clone is medium-sized. The rearrangement joins TRBV7-9 to TRBJ2-1, with a tentative D call TRBD2 (6 bases). Germline V gene data show CDR1 as SEHNR and CDR2 as FQNEAQ (reference sequence). The length of the CDR3 is 13 residues. The V end lost 4 bases, the J end lost 9 bases, and 13 bases lay between the germline ends. As DNA, the CDR3 is TGTGCCAGCAGCTCCGCGGGGATACGTGAGCAGTTCTTC. It is translated as CASSSAGIREQFF.

Here the CDR3 reads CASSPFWGSNQPQHF. In nucleotides, the CDR3 is TGTGCCAGCAGTCCGTTTTGGGGTAGCAATCAGCCCCAGCATTTT. This chain joins TRBV6-1 and TRBJ1-5; D is undetermined. V shed 5 bases and J shed 0 bases, with 11 bases lying between them. CDR1 is MNHNS and CDR2 is SASEGT in the germline V gene. This CDR3 comprises 15 residues.

The V and J genes are TRBV5-1 and TRBJ2-1, with 15 bases lining up with TRBD2. With 4 bases clipped from V and 8 bases from J, the junction kept 7 bases outside the gene matches. Per the germline V gene, CDR1 is SGHRS and CDR2 is YFSETQ. CDR3 length: 16 amino acids. The CDR3 sequence: CASSPGTSGRLHEQFF. The DNA of the CDR3 is TGCGCCAGCAGCCCTGGGACTAGCGGGAGGCTCCATGAGCAGTTCTTC.

The CDR3 DNA sequence: TGTGCCAGCAGCTTATCCGGAGGGTTGAACACTGAAGCTTTCTTT. As protein: CASSLSGGLNTEAFF. This chain uses TRBV7-8 with TRBJ1-1; D unclear. This CDR3 is built from 15 residues. Trimming stripped 2 bases from V and 0 bases from J, with 10 bases between. Germline values: CDR1 SGHVS, CDR2 FQNEAQ.

This clone was recorded once. The rearrangement uses TRBV6-5 and TRBJ1-2, with a possible D match to TRBD1 (5 bases). From germline, CDR1 is MNHEY and CDR2 SVGAGI. CDR3 length equals 13 residues. Trimming took 6 bases from V and 4 from J, leaving 12 bases between them. The CDR3 DNA sequence: TGTGCCAGCAGGGCGACAGAGTCCTATGGCTACACCTTC. Protein sequence: CASRATESYGYTF.

This clone was seen only a few times. Other DNA sequences in this sample translate to the same CDR3. The V and J genes are TRBV7-9 and TRBJ2-1; the D is unclear. V was cut by 5 bases and J by 0 bases, with 14 bases left in between. This CDR3 has 16 amino acids. CDR1 and CDR2 from the germline V gene are SEHNR and FQNEAQ (reference sequence). Written as DNA, the CDR3 is TGTGCCAGCAGCCCTGACTCCCCCAGCTCCTACAATGAGCAGTTCTTC. This encodes CASSPDSPSSYNEQFF.